These 2 T cell receptor beta chains were all obtained from the same sample, sequenced in a study of Graves' ophthalmopathy and Graves' hyperthyroidism. Amplifying from RNA transcripts, the study obtained TCR beta CDR3 regions. First-round RT-PCR with HTBI primers preceded a second-round multiplex PCR. TCRdb reanalysed the multiplex PCR reads using MiXCR and keeps one entry per CDR3 protein. The data show approximately 460,000 distinct CDR3 sequences, under 15% seen once. The sequenced sample consisted of blood. These receptors originate from a woman aged 25 to 45 with Graves' ophthalmopathy.

V usage is TRBV30 and J usage is TRBJ1-1; 8 positions match TRBD1. The germline V gene encodes CDR1 GTSNPN and CDR2 SVGIG (reference sequence). CDR3 size: 13 residues. V trimming: 1 base; J trimming: 5 bases; junction bases outside the gene matches: 3. CDR3 bases: TGTGCCTGGAGTGCTTGGACAGGGACTGAAGCTTTCTTT. Translation gives CAWSAWTGTEAFF.

This clonotype appeared many times. The chain employs TRBV30 and TRBJ1-5; perhaps TRBD1 as D (5 bases). Trimming took off 0 bases at V and 1 base at J, with 16 bases between the two ends. Per the germline V gene, CDR1 is GTSNPN and CDR2 is SVGIG (reference sequence). This CDR3 spans 17 amino acids. As DNA, the CDR3 is TGTGCCTGGAGTGTACGGGTGGGGGTTGGGAGCAATCAGCCCCAGCATTTT. Amino acid sequence: CAWSVRVGVGSNQPQHF. The whole variable domain, remainder taken from reference TRBV30 and TRBJ1-5, is SQTIHQWPATLVQPVGSPLSLECTVEGTSNPNLYWYRQAAGRGLQLLFYSVGIGQISSEVPQNLSASRPQDRQFILSSKKLLLSDSGFYLCAWSVRVGVGSNQPQHFGDGTRLSIL.